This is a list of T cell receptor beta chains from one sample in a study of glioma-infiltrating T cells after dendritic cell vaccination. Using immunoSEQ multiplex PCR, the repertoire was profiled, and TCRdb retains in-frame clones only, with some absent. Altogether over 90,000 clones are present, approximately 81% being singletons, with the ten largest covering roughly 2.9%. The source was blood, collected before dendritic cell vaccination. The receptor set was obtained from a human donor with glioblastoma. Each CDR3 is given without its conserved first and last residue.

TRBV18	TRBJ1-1	ASSPPAGLATEAF
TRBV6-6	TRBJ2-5	ASSRGLAGGLGTQY
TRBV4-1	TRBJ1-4	ASSQGQGGEKLF
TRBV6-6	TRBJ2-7	ASSPGGAGSYEQY
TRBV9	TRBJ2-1	ASSVLPQANEQF
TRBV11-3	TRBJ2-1	ASSLVVAGFPDDEQF
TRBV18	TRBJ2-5	ASSRSQGVQETQY
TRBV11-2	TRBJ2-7	ASSAGGLGSYEQY
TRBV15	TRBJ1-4	ATSRGLLGRQGHNEKLF
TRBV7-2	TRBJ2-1	ASSPQSALREMRV
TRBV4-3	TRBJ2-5	ASSQDMASGMWETQY
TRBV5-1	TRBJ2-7	ASSRGGFYEQY
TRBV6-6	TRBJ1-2	ASSSTQGNYGYT
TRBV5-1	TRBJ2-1	ASSLGLADYNEQF
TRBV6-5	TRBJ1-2	ASSFFGGNYGYT
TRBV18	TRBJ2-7	ASSPPTSGSYEQY
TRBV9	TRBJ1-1	ASSDWNTEAF
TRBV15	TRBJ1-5	ATSREGTAGGPQH
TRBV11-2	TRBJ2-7	ASSLGSASYEQY
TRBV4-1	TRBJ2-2	ASSPQESRTAAF
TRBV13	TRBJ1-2	ASRPQGAYGYT
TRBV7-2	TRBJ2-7	ASRSGAYYEQY
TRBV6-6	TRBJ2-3	ATRQGTDTQY
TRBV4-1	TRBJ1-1	ASSQSVTGMNTEAF
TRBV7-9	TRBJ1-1	ASSLGDRVNTEAF
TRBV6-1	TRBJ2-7	ASSMLAGAYEQY
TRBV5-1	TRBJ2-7	ASSLEVGGISYEQY
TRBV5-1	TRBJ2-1	ASSSRNSGTPGLAGGPYNEQF
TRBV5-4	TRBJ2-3	ASRVTGGLTDTQY
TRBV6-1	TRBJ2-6	ASSEILPSGANVLT
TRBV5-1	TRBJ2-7	ASSLGGTASYEQY
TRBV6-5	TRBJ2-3	ASSPQGRGEDTQY
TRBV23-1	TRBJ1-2	ASSQRDRALPSYNYGYT
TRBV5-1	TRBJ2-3	ASSAGSPDTQY
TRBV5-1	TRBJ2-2	ASRSGTGGIGELF
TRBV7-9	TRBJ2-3	ASSPMGVGDTQY
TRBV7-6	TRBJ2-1	ASSSMIAGGYNEQF
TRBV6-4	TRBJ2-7	ASIFLAGGFYEQY
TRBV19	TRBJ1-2	ASSAGPGYT
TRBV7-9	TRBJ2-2	ASSLNTGRPKTGELF